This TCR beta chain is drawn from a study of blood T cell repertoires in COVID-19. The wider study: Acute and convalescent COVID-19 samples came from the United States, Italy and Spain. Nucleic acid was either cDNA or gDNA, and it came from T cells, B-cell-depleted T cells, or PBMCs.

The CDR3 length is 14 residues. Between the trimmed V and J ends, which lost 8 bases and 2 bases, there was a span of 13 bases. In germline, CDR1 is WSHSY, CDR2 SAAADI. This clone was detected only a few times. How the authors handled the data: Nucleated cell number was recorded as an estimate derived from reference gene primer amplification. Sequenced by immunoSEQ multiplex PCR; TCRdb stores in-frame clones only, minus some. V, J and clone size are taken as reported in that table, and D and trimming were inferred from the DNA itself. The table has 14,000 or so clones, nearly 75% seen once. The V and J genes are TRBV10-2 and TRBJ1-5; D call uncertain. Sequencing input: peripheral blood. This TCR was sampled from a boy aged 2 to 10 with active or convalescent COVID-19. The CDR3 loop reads CASAQDWGNQPQHF. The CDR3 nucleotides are TGCGCCAGCGCTCAGGATTGGGGCAATCAGCCCCAGCATTTT.